These 20 T cell receptor beta chains were sequenced from one sample in a study of blood T cells in healthy people across ages. Combining a sample-barcoded 5' primer with a J-beta primer mix, a second PCR ran for about 7 to 12 cycles. TCRdb re-analysed the 5' RACE reads in MiXCR, keeping a single row per CDR3 protein. There are 1.5 million to 1.9 million distinct CDR3 sequences in the sample; about 45% occur only once, and around 4% lies in the top ten. Sequenced sample: blood. These receptors originate from a young woman in good health.

V and J are TRBV5-1 and TRBJ1-1, with D perhaps TRBD1 (5 bases). CDR1 is SGHRS, CDR2 YFSETQ, per germline. Trimming stripped 7 bases from V and 1 base from J, with 14 bases between. CDR3 length: 14 residues. The CDR3 spells CASQRETANTEAFF. CDR3 sequence (DNA): TGCGCCAGCCAGCGGGAGACAGCGAACACTGAAGCTTTCTTT.

Concerning this clonotype itself: It is likely a read error: a sequence one base away is far more abundant. The CDR3 end shows no conserved phenylalanine or tryptophan, and so a read error is likely. The chain uses TRBV28 and TRBJ2-5; 7 nucleotides align to TRBD2. The CDR3 is 14 amino acids. With V trimmed by 2 bases and J by 5 bases, 5 bases remained unmatched. Per the germline V gene, CDR1 is MDHEN and CDR2 is SYDVKM. CDR3 DNA: TGTGCCAGCAGTTTAGCGGGAGTTGGGGAGACCCAGTACTTA. It translates to CASSLAGVGETQYL.

This clonotype was detected ten times or more. The rearrangement joins TRBV29-1 to TRBJ2-7, with 10 positions matching TRBD1. The V and J ends lost 6 bases and 2 bases, in that order; junction bases with no gene match: 10. The CDR3 is made up of 15 amino acids. CDR1 and CDR2 from the germline V gene are SQVTM and ANQGSEA. Written as DNA, the CDR3 is TGCAGCGTCCAAGGGACAGGGGCGAATCCCTACGAGCAGTACTTC. This encodes CSVQGTGANPYEQYF.

This chain joins TRBV5-1 and TRBJ2-7, with a possible D match to TRBD1 (6 bases). V was trimmed by 2 bases and J by 2 bases, leaving 11 bases between them. The CDR3 consists of 14 residues. The germline V gene encodes CDR1 SGHRS and CDR2 YFSETQ. CDR3 protein: CASSFRTDTYEQYF. CDR3 bases: TGCGCCAGCAGCTTCCGGACAGACACCTACGAGCAGTACTTC.

This chain connects TRBV7-2 to TRBJ2-1; perhaps TRBD1 as D (5 bases). The V end lost 6 bases, the J end lost 8 bases, and 14 bases lay between the germline ends. Germline CDR1 SGHTA, CDR2 FQGNSA. The CDR3 covers 13 residues. The CDR3 bases are TGTGCCAGCAGGCGGACACTGTGGGATGAGCAGTTCTTC. This codes for CASRRTLWDEQFF.

The chain joins TRBV7-8 to TRBJ2-3, with D possibly TRBD2 on 6 matching bases. The CDR3 length is 16 residues. Germline V gives CDR1 SGHVS, CDR2 FQNEAQ. V was shortened by 3 bases and J by 2 bases, with 15 bases between the two germline ends. CDR3 sequence (DNA): TGTGCCAGCAGCTTGAGTGGCGGGACTTACACAGATACGCAGTATTTT. Protein: CASSLSGGTYTDTQYF.

On this clonotype: At one of its ends the junction is not consistent with the germline gene, which may arise from a read error. This chain joins TRBV9 and TRBJ2-5; 7 positions agree with TRBD1. This CDR3 is built from 12 residues. The germline V gene has CDR1 SGDLS and CDR2 YYNGEE. The CDR3: CVSSRGQETQYF. The DNA for the CDR3 is TGTGTCAGCAGCAGGGGGCAAGAGACCCAGTACTTC.

Comments on this clonotype: A much larger clone lies a single base off, so this may be a read error. CDR3 sequence: CSARVGSGGMAQYF. In DNA, the CDR3 is TGCAGTGCTAGAGTGGGTAGCGGGGGAATGGCGCAGTATTTT. The rearrangement uses TRBV20-1 and TRBJ2-3; TRBD2 matches 9 bases. V lost 1 base, J lost 10 bases, and 9 bases stayed unmatched. From germline, CDR1 is DFQATT and CDR2 SNEGSKA (reference sequence). CDR3 length: 14 residues.

This clonotype was seen a few times. V is TRBV6-2 or TRBV6-3 and J is TRBJ1-5; D is uncertain. V was pared by 5 bases and J by 3 bases, with 11 bases between. The CDR3 is made up of 14 amino acids. Germline-derived CDR1 and CDR2 are MNHEY and SVGEGT. Here the CDR3 reads CASSQQTYNQPQHF. The DNA for the CDR3 is TGTGCCAGCAGTCAACAGACTTACAATCAGCCCCAGCATTTT.

In its sample, this clonotype was seen a few times. The rearrangement joins TRBV20-1 to TRBJ1-1; D call uncertain. V lost 6 bases to trimming and J lost 4 bases, with 24 bases between them. Germline V lookup: CDR1 DFQATT, CDR2 SNEGSKA (reference sequence). The CDR3 is 16 residues long. The CDR3 coding sequence is TGCAGTGCCCACCCTGTCTTCTCGTTTTCGAGCACTGAAGCTTTCTTT. Translating gives CSAHPVFSFSSTEAFF.

This clonotype occurred a few times. CDR3 nucleotides: TGTGCCAGCAGGCCGGGACAGACCTATGGCTACACCTTC. It codes for CASRPGQTYGYTF. V and J are TRBV28 and TRBJ1-2; 7 bases fit TRBD1. V trimming: 6 bases; J trimming: 4 bases; junction bases outside the gene matches: 5. Germline CDR1 reads MDHEN; CDR2 reads SYDVKM. The CDR3 consists of 13 residues.

The gene calls are TRBV29-1 and TRBJ1-2, with D maybe TRBD1 (5 bases). Germline CDR1 is SQVTM and CDR2 is ANQGSEA. The length of the CDR3 is 12 residues. V lost 6 bases and J 4 bases, leaving 12 bases between the germline ends. The DNA for the CDR3 is TGCAGCGTACGGGGGACGGCCTATGGCTACACCTTC. Amino acid sequence: CSVRGTAYGYTF.

This clonotype was picked up a small number of times. The chain carries TRBV12-3 or TRBV12-4 and TRBJ2-7; D not resolved. With the DNA end fitting TRBJ2-5 better, the J assignment may be wrong. This CDR3 has 12 residues. The CDR3 region has the DNA TGTGCCAGCAGTCGTACAGAGAAGACCCAGTACTTC. Translating it yields CASSRTEKTQYF.

The CDR3 loop reads CSVEGADKGISNYGYTF. The CDR3 DNA reads TGCAGCGTTGAAGGAGCCGACAAGGGGATCTCTAACTATGGCTACACCTTC. The J gene is TRBJ1-2, the V gene TRBV29-1; D is perhaps TRBD1 (5 bases). Germline V gene lookup returns CDR1 SQVTM and CDR2 ANQGSEA. This CDR3 is 17 amino acids long. V dropped 1 base and J dropped 0 bases, with 18 bases sitting between them.

This clonotype was seen repeatedly, ten times or more. V usage is TRBV18 and J usage is TRBJ1-2, with D maybe TRBD1 (5 bases). Germline CDR1 reads KGHSH; CDR2 reads LQKENI. This CDR3 spans 14 amino acids. Trimming stripped 2 bases from V and 4 bases from J, with 11 bases between. The CDR3 DNA follows: TGTGCCAGCTCACCATTTGACAGCCCCTATGGCTACACCTTC. Its translation: CASSPFDSPYGYTF.

For this clonotype: Given a much more abundant clone one base away, this may be a read error. The J gene is TRBJ2-5, the V gene TRBV7-6; 11 bases fit TRBD2. The DNA end lines up better with TRBJ2-7; the J call may be wrong. The germline gives CDR1 SGHVS, CDR2 FNYEAQ. CDR3 length: 16 amino acids. CDR3 protein: CASSSRGLAAFPEQYF. The CDR3 DNA follows: TGTGCCAGCAGCTCTCGGGGACTAGCGGCTTTCCCCGAGCAGTACTTC.

The chain links TRBV2 to TRBJ1-2; unclear D gene. Per germline, CDR1 SNHLY and CDR2 FYNNEI. Trimming removed 7 bases from V and 6 bases from J, with 15 bases in between. This CDR3 comprises 13 residues. The CDR3 DNA reads as TGTGCCAGCAATTGGGGTGAAGGGAATGGCTACACCTTC. Translation gives CASNWGEGNGYTF.

The chain uses TRBV20-1 and TRBJ1-1; D is perhaps TRBD1 (6 bases). The CDR3 runs 13 residues. CDR1 and CDR2 (germline): DFQATT, SNEGSKA (reference sequence). The ends were cut back, 7 bases at V and 1 base at J, with 13 bases in the middle. CDR3 nucleotide sequence: TGCAGTGAGGGGCGGGGGGCGAACACTGAAGCTTTCTTT. It codes for CSEGRGANTEAFF.

This clonotype was seen ten or more times. The gene calls are TRBV12-3 or TRBV12-4 and TRBJ2-5; 9 positions agree with TRBD1. CDR3 length: 17 amino acids. V lost 4 bases and J lost 0; bases outside the gene matches: 9. CDR3 coding DNA: TGTGCCAGCAGTTCCCGGACAGGGGCTGGTTACCAAGAGACCCAGTACTTC. It specifies CASSSRTGAGYQETQYF.

Ten or more counts support this clonotype. The V gene is TRBV5-5, the J gene TRBJ2-1; D not resolved. This CDR3 region has 14 residues. The germline V gene has CDR1 SGHKS and CDR2 YYEKEE (reference sequence). V lost 3 bases and J lost 5, with 12 bases in between. CDR3 DNA sequence: TGTGCCAGCAGCTGGGGTAACCGGCACAATGAGCAGTTCTTC. Protein sequence: CASSWGNRHNEQFF.